The clone carrying this TCR beta chain came up many times. Antigen specificity is unknown. One end of the junction does not line up with germline, which may come from a read error. The observed sequence ends 3 residues before the CDR3 terminus, with the missing tail filled in from the germline J gene. Repertoires were generated with immunoSEQ multiplex PCR, while TCRdb's copy carries only in-frame clones and drops some. The sample holds tens of thousands of clones, and no clone turns up only once. This record comes from a study of T cell clonality in common variable immunodeficiency. Whole-study results and caveats: Shared TCRbeta clones were fewer between CVID subjects than controls.

Germline values: CDR1 SNHLY, CDR2 FYNNEI. This CDR3 contains 16 residues. Donors gave 5 to 8 ml heparinized peripheral whole blood. This chain joins TRBV2 and TRBJ1-2, with TRBD1 identical over 7 bases. The sequencing sample was made of peripheral blood mononuclear cells. This receptor was obtained from a person aged 18 to 75 in good health. The CDR3 loop is CASSEGYRQGHYGYTF. The CDR3 DNA, read in part, is TGTGCCAGCAGCGAAGGATATCGACAGGGTCATTATGGC.